These 27 T cell receptor beta chains came from one sample sequenced in a study of patients and donors after allogeneic stem cell transplantation. TCRdb passed the RT-PCR reads through MiXCR, listing each CDR3 protein once. The sample includes about 100,000 distinct CDR3 sequences, 35% of them seen just once. Sequencing was carried out using blood, either unsorted or a sorted T cell fraction (not recorded which). The receptors stem from a human donor who was either an allogeneic HSCT recipient or a stem cell or donor lymphocyte infusion donor (not recorded which). It is not recorded whose cells these are; they may come from a transplant donor.

The chain uses TRBV21-1 and TRBJ2-3; the table's D call of TRBD1 was not tested on the DNA. TRBV21-1 is annotated as a pseudogene. The CDR3 is 16 amino acids. DNA of the CDR3: TGTGCCAGCAGTGTTACCGGGACAGGTTGGACAGATACGCAGTATTTT. This codes for CASSVTGTGWTDTQYF.

V is TRBV12-3 or TRBV12-4 and J is TRBJ2-1; TRBD2 agrees at 7 bases. This CDR3 spans 14 amino acids. Germline trimming cut 3 bases from V and 6 bases from J; bases unmatched to any gene: 5. CDR3 nucleotide sequence: TGTGCCAGCAGTTTCAGTCTAGCGGCCAATGAGCAGTTCTTC. Its protein product is CASSFSLAANEQFF.

CDR3 protein: CASSLDQAAYGYTF. The CDR3 DNA sequence: TGCGCCAGCAGCTTGGATCAGGCAGCTTATGGCTACACCTTC. V is TRBV5-1 and J is TRBJ1-2, with D hard to call. The CDR3 spans 14 residues. CDR1 is SGHRS, CDR2 YFSETQ, per germline. Trimming removed 0 bases at V and 5 bases at J, with 11 bases between. The full variable domain, rest sourced from reference TRBV5-1 and TRBJ1-2, is KAGVTQTPRYLIKTRGQQVTLSCSPISGHRSVSWYQQTPGQGLQFLFEYFSETQRNKGNFPGRFSGRQFSNSRSEMNVSTLELGDSALYLCASSLDQAAYGYTFGSGTRLTVV.

The chain joins TRBV15 to TRBJ1-5; D is perhaps TRBD1 (6 bases). The CDR3 consists of 17 residues. Per germline, CDR1 LNHNV and CDR2 YYDKDF (reference sequence). V lost 3 bases and J 0 bases, leaving 15 bases between the germline ends. CDR3 residues: CATSRVRGGHSNQPQHF. For the CDR3, the DNA is TGTGCCACCAGCAGGGTTCGGGGGGGACATAGCAATCAGCCCCAGCATTTT.

The chain links TRBV5-6 to TRBJ2-5; a weak D match, TRBD1 (6 bases). V lost 4 bases and J 2 bases, leaving 15 bases between the germline ends. The CDR3 has 15 residues. Germline V gives CDR1 SGHDT, CDR2 YYEEEE. The CDR3 here is CASSPLGTTQETQYF. CDR3 DNA sequence: TGTGCCAGCAGCCCCCTAGGGACAACTCAAGAGACCCAGTACTTC. The variable domain in full, with the rest retrieved from reference TRBV5-6 and TRBJ2-5, is DAGVTQSPTHLIKTRGQQVTLRCSPKSGHDTVSWYQQALGQGPQFIFQYYEEEERQRGNFPDRFSGHQFPNYSSELNVNALLLGDSALYLCASSPLGTTQETQYFGPGTRLLVL.

This rearrangement joins TRBV30 to TRBJ1-1; D remains unclear. Germline CDR1 GTSNPN, CDR2 SVGIG (reference sequence). The CDR3 is 11 residues long. Trimming took off 0 bases at V and 8 bases at J, with 7 bases between the two ends. This chain's CDR3 is CAWSVLYEAFF. The DNA of the CDR3 is TGTGCCTGGAGTGTACTTTACGAAGCTTTCTTT.

This clonotype was seen only a few times. This chain joins TRBV20-1 and TRBJ1-6, with D possibly matching TRBD1 (6 bases). This CDR3 comprises 15 residues. The V and J ends lost 6 bases and 5 bases respectively, with 17 bases between them. Germline lookup yields CDR1 DFQATT and CDR2 SNEGSKA (reference sequence). The CDR3 spells CSARRAGVDNSPLHF. CDR3 DNA: TGCAGTGCCCGGCGGGCAGGGGTCGATAATTCACCCCTCCACTTT.

DNA of the CDR3: TGTGCCAGCAGCTTGGGTGGCAGGGGGGACAATCAGCCCCAGCATTTT. Amino acid sequence: CASSLGGRGDNQPQHF. The chain employs TRBV7-9 and TRBJ1-5; 7 bases match TRBD1. The germline gives CDR1 SEHNR, CDR2 FQNEAQ (reference sequence). This CDR3 spans 16 amino acids. V was pared by 3 bases and J by 3 bases, with 8 bases of the junction left unmatched. Based on the CDR3 plus reference TRBV7-9 and TRBJ1-5, the full variable domain is DTGVSQNPRHKITKRGQNVTFRCDPISEHNRLYWYRQTLGQGPEFLTYFQNEAQLEKSRLLSDRFSAERPKGSFSTLEIQRTEQGDSAMYLCASSLGGRGDNQPQHFGDGTRLSIL.

This clonotype was seen many times. This chain uses TRBV25-1 with TRBJ1-2; D unresolved. This CDR3 contains 12 residues. With 4 bases removed from V and 4 bases from J, the gap between germline ends came to 7 bases. Germline assignment: CDR1 MGHDK and CDR2 SYGVNS. CDR3 DNA: TGTGCCAGCAGTGGAACACCCTATGGCTACACCTTC. It is translated as CASSGTPYGYTF.

The chain joins TRBV5-1 to TRBJ1-2, with a weak D call TRBD1 (5 bases). Germline CDR1 SGHRS, CDR2 YFSETQ. V was clipped by 4 bases and J by 4 bases, with 14 bases between them. CDR3 length equals 14 residues. This CDR3 is CASSLGANGYGYTF. Written as DNA, the CDR3 is TGCGCCAGCAGCCTAGGGGCAAACGGCTATGGCTACACCTTC.

The chain recombines TRBV25-1 with TRBJ2-3; D could derive from TRBD1 or TRBD2 (7 bases each). The CDR3 sequence is 14 residues long. From germline, CDR1 is MGHDK and CDR2 SYGVNS. The V gene lost 6 bases and the J gene lost 1 base, with 11 bases spanning the gap. CDR3 sequence: CASRSGGGTDTQYF. The CDR3 bases are TGTGCCAGCAGATCAGGGGGGGGCACAGATACGCAGTATTTT.

For the CDR3, the DNA is TGTGCCAGCAGTGGGACAGGGGGACTGTTTTTT. Amino acids: CASSGTGGLFF. This chain uses TRBV2 with TRBJ1-4; 10 bases are shared with TRBD1. V lost 4 bases, J lost 13 bases, and 0 bases stayed unmatched. CDR3 length equals 11 residues. Germline-derived CDR1 and CDR2 are SNHLY and FYNNEI.

A few counts support this clonotype. This chain links TRBV10-3 with TRBJ2-1, with 8 bases that match TRBD1. The junction had 12 bases not matched to a gene; V was cut back by 4 bases and J by 4 bases. This CDR3 contains 17 residues. Germline V lookup: CDR1 ENHRY, CDR2 SYGVKD. The chain's CDR3 is CAISGDGQGGSYNEQFF. The CDR3 DNA is TGTGCCATCAGTGGGGATGGACAGGGAGGTTCTTACAATGAGCAGTTCTTC.

This rearrangement joins TRBV25-1 to TRBJ2-4; D unresolved. The ends were cut back, 6 bases at V and 0 bases at J, with 12 bases in the middle. The CDR3 sequence is 15 residues long. Germline V lookup: CDR1 MGHDK, CDR2 SYGVNS. In DNA, the CDR3 is TGTGCCAGCAGCGCCACCAACTCAGCCAAAAACATTCAGTACTTC. Translated, it gives CASSATNSAKNIQYF.

The chain couples TRBV6-5 to TRBJ1-2; D not certain. The CDR3 length is 14 residues. CDR1 is MNHEY and CDR2 is SVGAGI in the germline V gene. V gave up 2 bases and J gave up 4 bases, with 11 bases separating them. The CDR3 sequence is CASSYIGLGYGYTF. DNA for the CDR3: TGTGCCAGCAGTTACATAGGGTTGGGCTATGGCTACACCTTC.

This chain joins TRBV6-2 or TRBV6-3 and TRBJ1-5; a weak D match, TRBD1 (5 bases). The ends were cut back, 5 bases at V and 6 bases at J, with 20 bases in the middle. This CDR3 contains 16 residues. Germline loops: CDR1 MNHEY, CDR2 SVGEGT. CDR3 sequence: CASSAAGGGRSQPQHF. CDR3 in DNA: TGTGCCAGCAGTGCCGCAGGTGGGGGAAGAAGTCAGCCCCAGCATTTT.

This clonotype was seen more than once but under ten times. The V gene is TRBV6-5, the J gene TRBJ2-2; D possibly uses TRBD1 or TRBD2 (5 bases each). Trimming shortened V by 6 bases and J by 0 bases, and 8 bases separated the two germline ends. This CDR3 comprises 14 residues. Germline V gene sequence: CDR1 MNHEY, CDR2 SVGAGI. The CDR3 spells CASRGTANTGELFF. The CDR3 region has the DNA TGTGCCAGCAGGGGGACGGCGAACACCGGGGAGCTGTTTTTT.

The gene calls are TRBV25-1 and TRBJ1-4; weak D call: TRBD1 (5 bases). The CDR3 loop spans 15 amino acids. With 6 bases removed from V and 3 bases from J, the gap between germline ends came to 14 bases. Germline V lookup: CDR1 MGHDK, CDR2 SYGVNS. The CDR3 nucleotides read TGTGCCAGCAGCGACTATGGACATCCTAATGAAAAACTGTTTTTT. Translation gives CASSDYGHPNEKLFF.

The sample holds a few counts of this clonotype. V gene TRBV20-1 combines with J gene TRBJ1-4; D is possibly TRBD1 (5 bases). Germline V CDR1 and CDR2: DFQATT, SNEGSKA (reference sequence). This CDR3 spans 13 amino acids. Deletions cut 1 base from V and 7 bases from J, with 10 bases between. DNA of the CDR3: TGCAGTGCTAGAGGGCAGGGAATTGAAAAACTGTTTTTT. It is translated as CSARGQGIEKLFF.

This chain uses TRBV11-2 with TRBJ2-3, with D perhaps being TRBD1 or TRBD2 (5 bases each). This CDR3 region has 13 residues. Germline CDR1 is SGHAT and CDR2 is FQNNGV. The V end lost 11 bases, the J end lost 0 bases, and 12 bases lay between the germline ends. CDR3: CAGARTSTDTQYF. In DNA, the CDR3 is TGTGCCGGGGCCCGGACTAGCACAGATACGCAGTATTTT.

This rearrangement joins TRBV18 to TRBJ2-1, with 12 bases matching TRBD2. The J segment lost 7 bases and the V segment lost 4 bases, leaving 5 bases of the junction unmatched. CDR1 is KGHSH, CDR2 LQKENI, per germline. This CDR3 region has 15 residues. In DNA form, the CDR3 reads TGTGCCAGCTCACTTCGGACTAGCGGGAAAAATGAGCAGTTCTTC. It codes for CASSLRTSGKNEQFF. Based on the CDR3 plus reference TRBV18 and TRBJ2-1, the full variable domain is NAGVMQNPRHLVRRRGQEARLRCSPMKGHSHVYWYRQLPEEGLKFMVYLQKENIIDESGMPKERFSAEFPKEGPSILRIQQVVRGDSAAYFCASSLRTSGKNEQFFGPGTRLTVL.

About this clonotype: At one end, the junction sequence differs from germline, possibly due to a read error. V and J are TRBV3-1 and TRBJ2-2, with TRBD2 identical over 14 bases. The CDR3 length is 18 residues. Germline lookup yields CDR1 LGHDT and CDR2 YNNKEL (reference sequence). CDR3 loop: CASSPTSGRVLNTAELFF. CDR3 nucleotides: TGTGCCAGCAGCCCGACTAGCGGGAGGGTATTGAACACCGCGGAGCTGTTTTTT.

Only a few counts were recorded for this clonotype. The chain uses TRBV9 and TRBJ1-1; D is unresolved. The ends were cut back, 3 bases at V and 5 bases at J, with 17 bases in the middle. Germline V CDR1 and CDR2: SGDLS, YYNGEE. The CDR3 has 15 amino acids. The chain's CDR3 is CASSARAERGTEAFF. The CDR3 bases are TGTGCCAGCAGCGCGAGGGCAGAACGGGGAACTGAAGCTTTCTTT.

CDR3 in DNA: TGTGCCAGCAGTTTAAGTTATCGGGGATCATATCGGGACAGGGGCGGCTATGGCTACACCTTC. It specifies CASSLSYRGSYRDRGGYGYTF. The genes are TRBV27 and TRBJ1-2; 10 nucleotides line up with TRBD1. There are 21 residues in the CDR3. V shed 2 bases, J shed 4 bases, and the junction held 22 bases outside the gene matches. Germline CDR1 is MNHEY and CDR2 is SMNVEV (reference sequence).

The rearrangement joins TRBV12-3 or TRBV12-4 to TRBJ2-5, with 8 bases aligning to TRBD1. This CDR3 region has 14 residues. The J segment lost 4 bases and the V segment lost 5 bases, leaving 6 bases of the junction unmatched. CDR3 nucleotide sequence: TGTGCCAGCAGTCCCACAGGGGGTTTAGAGACCCAGTACTTC. Its translation: CASSPTGGLETQYF.

The chain links TRBV20-1 to TRBJ1-5; no definite D call. CDR3 size: 14 residues. Trimming stripped 2 bases from V and 1 base from J, with 9 bases between. The germline V gene encodes CDR1 DFQATT and CDR2 SNEGSKA (reference sequence). The CDR3 is CSARQTESNQPQHF. CDR3 coding DNA: TGCAGTGCTAGACAAACAGAGAGCAATCAGCCCCAGCATTTT.

The gene calls are TRBV12-3 or TRBV12-4 and TRBJ1-2, with TRBD1 matching over 11 bases. The CDR3 totals 15 residues. The ends lost 4 bases at V and 3 bases at J; junction bases unmatched: 4. The CDR3 DNA reads TGTGCCAGCAGTTCTCCGGGACAGGGGGACTATGGCTACACCTTC. Translated, it gives CASSSPGQGDYGYTF.